This entry describes one T cell receptor (beta chain). The J segment lost 10 bases and the V segment lost 3 bases, leaving 9 bases of the junction unmatched. This CDR3 has 15 residues. Germline values: CDR1 SGHRS, CDR2 YFSETQ. The data were taken from a study of blood T cell repertoires in COVID-19. Measured with immunoSEQ multiplex PCR; TCRdb has only the in-frame clones, and not every one. The sample has approximately 34,000 clones; over 70% are singletons. The chain combines TRBV5-1 with TRBJ2-1, with TRBD2 matching 11 bases. Sequencing was done on a sample of peripheral blood. This sequence was found in a man aged 70-80 years with COVID-19, enrolled during active disease. CDR3 bases: TGCGCCAGCAGCTCTAGCGGGAGGACAGGGTACGAGCAGTTCTTC. Protein product: CASSSSGRTGYEQFF.